These T cell receptor beta chains were read from a single sample in a study of cytomegalovirus exposure and HLA in healthy donors. Libraries were prepared by immunoSEQ multiplex PCR; TCRdb keeps only in-frame clonotypes and omits some of them. In the table there are 200,000 or so clones, under 90% of which are singletons. Sequencing was performed on PBMCs. These receptors came from a boy aged 2 to 10 in good health and CMV-seronegative. Both conserved end residues are part of each CDR3. A D gene is named only where the DNA matches it firmly. The listing skips clone size in some rows; elsewhere it reads once, few, many or a size class.

D: .
V: TRBV27
size: few
J: TRBJ1-5
DNA: TGTGCCAGCAGTTTCAGGGGCAATCAGCCCCAGCATTTT
CDR3: CASSFRGNQPQHF

D: .
V: TRBV5-6
size: .
J: TRBJ2-1
DNA: TGTGCCAGCAGCTTTGCCGGCCGAGGCTCCACTGAGCAGTTCTTC
CDR3: CASSFAGRGSTEQFF

D: .
V: TRBV10-3
size: .
J: TRBJ1-3
DNA: TGTGCCATCAGTGAACAGAGCTCTGGAAACACCATATATTTT
CDR3: CAISEQSSGNTIYF

D: .
V: TRBV28
size: .
J: TRBJ2-2
DNA: TGTGCCAGCGGAGGGGCGAACACCGGGGAGCTGTTTTTT
CDR3: CASGGANTGELFF

D: .
V: TRBV2
size: .
J: TRBJ2-5
DNA: TGTGCCAGCAGCACCGACCCAAGGGGCGCACAAGAGACCCAGTACTTC
CDR3: CASSTDPRGAQETQYF

D: TRBD1
V: TRBV18
size: once
J: TRBJ2-5
DNA: TGTGCCAGCGTGGGACAGGGTATACAAGAGACCCAGTACTTC
CDR3: CASVGQGIQETQYF

D: .
V: TRBV7-3
size: once
J: TRBJ2-4
DNA: TGTGCCAGCAGTCCCCGCGGGGCCCACATTCAGTACTTC
CDR3: CASSPRGAHIQYF

D: TRBD1
V: TRBV19
size: .
J: TRBJ1-5
DNA: TGTGCCAGTAGTACAGGGGGGAATCAGCCCCAGCATTTT
CDR3: CASSTGGNQPQHF

D: TRBD2
V: TRBV5-6
size: .
J: TRBJ2-1
DNA: TGTGCCAGCAGCTTGGAACTAGCGGGGGACTACAATGAGCAGTTCTTC
CDR3: CASSLELAGDYNEQFF

D: .
V: TRBV11-2
size: .
J: TRBJ2-5
DNA: TGTGCCAGCAGCCCCACGAGGCGGGACGGTGAAGAGACCCAGTACTTC
CDR3: CASSPTRRDGEETQYF

D: .
V: TRBV5-4
size: .
J: TRBJ2-1
DNA: TGTGCCAGCAGCGGCATAACAGGGGAGGTGCAGTTCTTC
CDR3: CASSGITGEVQFF

D: TRBD1
V: TRBV30
size: .
J: TRBJ2-1
DNA: TGTGCCTGGAGAAGACAGGGGAGCTCCTACAATGAGCAGTTCTTC
CDR3: CAWRRQGSSYNEQFF

D: .
V: TRBV11-2
size: .
J: TRBJ2-7
DNA: TGTGCCAGCAGCTTAGATCCTAGTTCCGCCTACGAGCAGTACTTC
CDR3: CASSLDPSSAYEQYF

D: TRBD2
V: TRBV9
size: .
J: TRBJ2-7
DNA: TGTGCCAGCAGCCCCGGGGGGGGCAGCAGTTACGAGCAGTACTTC
CDR3: CASSPGGGSSYEQYF

D: .
V: TRBV2
size: .
J: TRBJ2-1
DNA: TGTGCCAGCAGTGACCCCAGCGTGAAATCCTACAATGAGCAGTTCTTC
CDR3: CASSDPSVKSYNEQFF

D: TRBD1
V: TRBV5-1
size: .
J: TRBJ2-3
DNA: TGCGCCAGCATGAGGGGACAGAGATCCACAGATACGCAGTATTTT
CDR3: CASMRGQRSTDTQYF

D: TRBD2
V: TRBV2
size: .
J: TRBJ2-4
DNA: TGTGCCAGCAGAGGCGGGGGGAGTCAGTACTTC
CDR3: CASRGGGSQYF

D: .
V: TRBV7-2
size: .
J: TRBJ1-5
DNA: TGTGCCAGCAGCTTCCCCCCAGGCACCTCCAATCAGCCCCAGCATTTT
CDR3: CASSFPPGTSNQPQHF

D: .
V: TRBV9
size: once
J: TRBJ1-4
DNA: TGTGCCAGCAGCGCGACAGTTCTCGGTGAAAAACTGTTTTTT
CDR3: CASSATVLGEKLFF

D: TRBD2
V: TRBV9
size: .
J: TRBJ2-1
DNA: TGTGCCAGCAGCGTTACTAGCGATAGCTCCTACAATGAGCAGTTCTTC
CDR3: CASSVTSDSSYNEQFF

D: TRBD1
V: TRBV4-3
size: .
J: TRBJ1-5
DNA: TGCGCCAGCAGCCAAGATACCCCCGCGGCGGGGGACAGGGGTTTCTGGCAGCCCCAGCATTTT
CDR3: CASSQDTPAAGDRGFWQPQHF

D: .
V: TRBV11-2
size: .
J: TRBJ2-7
DNA: TGTGCCAGCAGCCTACAGGTAGTCTACGAGCAGTACTTC
CDR3: CASSLQVVYEQYF

D: .
V: TRBV19
size: once
J: TRBJ1-4
DNA: TGTGCCAGTAGGGGTGACAGAAATGAAAAACTGTTTTTT
CDR3: CASRGDRNEKLFF

D: TRBD1
V: TRBV5-1
size: .
J: TRBJ1-2
DNA: TGCGCCAGCAGAGCCGGAACCACAGGGGAGGGCTACACCTTC
CDR3: CASRAGTTGEGYTF

D: .
V: TRBV4-3
size: .
J: TRBJ1-5
DNA: TGCGCCAGCAGCCAAGTACTAGGCAGCAATCAGCCCCAGCATTTT
CDR3: CASSQVLGSNQPQHF

D: .
V: TRBV9
size: .
J: TRBJ1-2
DNA: TGTGCCAGCAGCGTAGGCACCACATATGGCTACACCTTC
CDR3: CASSVGTTYGYTF

D: .
V: TRBV6-5
size: .
J: TRBJ2-3
DNA: TGTGCCAGCAGTTATGCCTCGCACGAGGATACGCAGTATTTT
CDR3: CASSYASHEDTQYF

D: .
V: TRBV19
size: few
J: TRBJ2-3
DNA: TGTGCCAGTAGTCCCCGACTAGTCACAGATACGCAGTATTTT
CDR3: CASSPRLVTDTQYF

D: .
V: TRBV19
size: .
J: TRBJ1-1
DNA: TGTGCCAGTACCTCGTGGGCGAGTCGGACTGAAGCTTTCTTT
CDR3: CASTSWASRTEAFF

D: .
V: TRBV6-1
size: .
J: TRBJ2-5
DNA: TGTGCCAGCAGCTACAGGGAAGGTTACCAAGAGACCCAGTACTTC
CDR3: CASSYREGYQETQYF

D: TRBD2
V: TRBV18
size: .
J: TRBJ2-1
DNA: TGTGCCAGCTCACAGCGGACTAGCGGGAGGACCAATGAGCAGTTCTTC
CDR3: CASSQRTSGRTNEQFF

D: TRBD2
V: TRBV4-3
size: .
J: TRBJ2-3
DNA: TGCGCCAGCAGCCGGACCGGCGGGGGGGCTTCGACAGATACGCAGTATTTT
CDR3: CASSRTGGGASTDTQYF

D: .
V: TRBV2
size: .
J: TRBJ2-5
DNA: TGTGCCAGCAAAGGGAGCCGCGGTCGTGAGACCCAGTACTTC
CDR3: CASKGSRGRETQYF

D: .
V: TRBV7-9
size: .
J: TRBJ2-7
DNA: TGTGCCAGCAGCCACCGAGGGGGCAGGGGAGGCGACGAGCAGTACTTC
CDR3: CASSHRGGRGGDEQYF

D: .
V: TRBV20-1
size: once
J: TRBJ1-1
DNA: TGCAGTGCTGGGAGGAACACTGAAGCTTTCTTT
CDR3: CSAGRNTEAFF

D: TRBD2
V: TRBV5-1
size: .
J: TRBJ2-3
DNA: TGCGCCAGCAGCTTGCCGACTAGCGGGGGCCCAGATACGCAGTATTTT
CDR3: CASSLPTSGGPDTQYF

D: .
V: TRBV6-5
size: once
J: TRBJ1-2
DNA: TGTGCCAGCAGCTCCGACAGTTCCTATGGCTACACCTTC
CDR3: CASSSDSSYGYTF

D: TRBD2
V: TRBV7-2
size: .
J: TRBJ2-3
DNA: TGTGCCAGCAGCCCCTCCCGGGAGACTAGCGAGTGGTATTTT
CDR3: CASSPSRETSEWYF

D: TRBD1
V: TRBV7-2
size: .
J: TRBJ2-2
DNA: TGTGCCAGCAGCCCAGGGACAGGGCTCGGGGAGCTGTTTTTT
CDR3: CASSPGTGLGELFF

D: .
V: TRBV18
size: few
J: TRBJ2-2
DNA: TGTGCCAGCTCGCCCAGGGGTACCGGGGAGCTGTTTTTT
CDR3: CASSPRGTGELFF

D: .
V: TRBV19
size: .
J: TRBJ1-4
DNA: TGTGCCAGTGGGGGGATTGCAACTAATGAAAAACTGTTTTTT
CDR3: CASGGIATNEKLFF

D: TRBD1
V: TRBV7-2
size: .
J: TRBJ2-7
DNA: TGTGCCAGCAGCTCCTCCGGGACAGGGGAGTACGAGCAGTACTTC
CDR3: CASSSSGTGEYEQYF

D: TRBD1
V: TRBV5-1
size: .
J: TRBJ2-7
DNA: TGCGCCAGCAGCCCCGACAGACAGGGAACCCCCTACGAGCAGTACTTC
CDR3: CASSPDRQGTPYEQYF

D: .
V: TRBV5-4
size: .
J: TRBJ2-5
DNA: TGTGCCAGCAGCTTAGGAGGTAGCGAGGGTAGGGAGACCCAGTACTTC
CDR3: CASSLGGSEGRETQYF

D: TRBD2
V: TRBV4-2
size: .
J: TRBJ2-2
DNA: TGTGCCAGCAGCCAGGATTATAGCGGGGGGGCCTTTGCCGGGGAGCTGTTTTTT
CDR3: CASSQDYSGGAFAGELFF

D: TRBD2
V: TRBV5-6
size: few
J: TRBJ2-1
DNA: TGTGCCAGCAGCTTGAGCCAGACTAGCGTGAACAATGAGCAGTTCTTC
CDR3: CASSLSQTSVNNEQFF

D: .
V: TRBV5-4
size: .
J: TRBJ2-7
DNA: TGTGCCAGCAGCTTGTCGTCGTACGAGCAGTACTTC
CDR3: CASSLSSYEQYF

D: TRBD2
V: TRBV5-1
size: .
J: TRBJ2-7
DNA: TGCGCCAGCAGCCTAACAGAGAGAGCGGGGGGGCTGTCCTACGAGCAGTACTTC
CDR3: CASSLTERAGGLSYEQYF

D: TRBD2
V: TRBV5-4
size: .
J: TRBJ2-3
DNA: TGTGCCAGCAGCTCCCTTAGCGGGGGGGCCGCAGATACGCAGTATTTT
CDR3: CASSSLSGGAADTQYF

D: TRBD2
V: TRBV13
size: .
J: TRBJ2-1
DNA: TGTGCCAGCAGCCCCCCAGCGGGGAGCTCCTACAATGAGCAGTTCTTC
CDR3: CASSPPAGSSYNEQFF

D: TRBD1
V: TRBV5-6
size: .
J: TRBJ1-2
DNA: TGTGCCAGCAGCGGGAGGACAGGGGGTGGCTACACCTTC
CDR3: CASSGRTGGGYTF

D: .
V: TRBV9
size: .
J: TRBJ2-3
DNA: TGTGCCAGCAGCCCGGGTGAAGGGCGGGCGGATACGCAGTATTTT
CDR3: CASSPGEGRADTQYF

D: TRBD1
V: TRBV9
size: few
J: TRBJ1-3
DNA: TGTGCCAGCAGCGGACAGGGGGCCGCTGGAAACACCATATATTTT
CDR3: CASSGQGAAGNTIYF

D: .
V: TRBV20-1
size: .
J: TRBJ1-1
DNA: TGCAGTGCTAGAGATCGTCGGGCTTTCTTT
CDR3: CSARDRRAFF

D: TRBD2
V: TRBV19
size: few
J: TRBJ2-2
DNA: TGTGCCAGTAGTATAACTAGCGGGGGGCTAATCGGGGAGCTGTTTTTT
CDR3: CASSITSGGLIGELFF

D: .
V: TRBV6-5
size: few
J: TRBJ2-7
DNA: TGTGCCAGCAGTTACGACAGGAATACCTACGAGCAGTACTTC
CDR3: CASSYDRNTYEQYF

D: TRBD1
V: TRBV12-5
size: once
J: TRBJ1-6
DNA: TGTGCTAGTGGTCTGGGACAGGGCCAGGACTTT
CDR3: CASGLGQGQDF

D: TRBD1
V: TRBV11-2
size: .
J: TRBJ1-5
DNA: TGTGCCAGCAGCTTAGGGGACAGGGTGGAAGGGGAGCCCCAGCATTTT
CDR3: CASSLGDRVEGEPQHF

D: TRBD1
V: TRBV4-1
size: .
J: TRBJ1-5
DNA: TGCGCCAGCAGCCACGCCAGGGGGACAGAGAATCAGCCCCAGCATTTT
CDR3: CASSHARGTENQPQHF

D: TRBD2
V: TRBV5-6
size: .
J: TRBJ2-4
DNA: TGTGCCAGCAGCTTGGATAGCGGGGAAAACATTCAGTACTTC
CDR3: CASSLDSGENIQYF